The 27 T cell receptor beta chains given below trace back to one sample, sequenced in a study of blood T cell repertoires in COVID-19. Some clones are missing from TCRdb's copy, which holds only in-frame ones; the method was immunoSEQ multiplex PCR. The sample yields a few hundred thousand clones, roughly 86% seen once. The sample consisted of peripheral blood. The receptor source for this set is an elderly man with acute or convalescent COVID-19.

This rearrangement joins TRBV3-1 (or the pseudogene TRBV3-2) to TRBJ2-3; possible D gene TRBD2, 5 bases. The germline V gene encodes CDR1 LGHDT and CDR2 YNNKEL (reference sequence). Trimming cost V 1 base and J 12 bases, with 11 bases left between them. This CDR3 contains 12 residues. CDR3 in amino acids: CASSQGRVYQYF. CDR3 bases: TGTGCCAGCAGCCAAGGGCGGGTCTACCAGTATTTT.

Only one count was recorded for this clone. The chain recombines TRBV5-1 with TRBJ1-6; 9 positions match TRBD1. Germline CDR1 SGHRS, CDR2 YFSETQ. V trimming: 1 base; J trimming: 7 bases; junction bases outside the gene matches: 6. CDR3 length: 16 amino acids. CDR3 nucleotide sequence: TGCGCCAGCAGCTTGTCCCCGGGACAGGGAAATTCACCCCTCCACTTT. This translates into CASSLSPGQGNSPLHF.

The J gene is TRBJ1-3, the V gene TRBV3-1 (or the pseudogene TRBV3-2); D ambiguous. The CDR3 is 12 amino acids. Between the trimmed V and J ends, which lost 1 base and 8 bases, there was a span of 6 bases. The germline CDR1 and CDR2 sequences are LGHDT and YNNKEL (reference sequence). Here the CDR3 DNA reads TGTGCCAGCAGCCAAGGGCCAGACACCATATATTTT. Protein: CASSQGPDTIYF.

The CDR3 reads CASSYLSVHTF. DNA of the CDR3: TGTGCCAGCAGTTACCTTTCGGTCCACACCTTC. The rearrangement uses TRBV6-5 and TRBJ1-2, with D unresolved. The CDR3 has 11 residues. Germline V lookup: CDR1 MNHEY, CDR2 SVGAGI. V was clipped by 2 bases and J by 12 bases, with 10 bases between them.

The V and J genes are TRBV6-5 and TRBJ2-5; TRBD2 agrees at 8 bases. This CDR3 contains 14 residues. Unmatched junction bases numbered 9, after V lost 8 bases and J lost 4 bases. In germline, CDR1 is MNHEY, CDR2 SVGAGI. The CDR3 here is CASSNSGVRETQYF. CDR3 DNA: TGTGCCAGCTCCAATAGCGGGGTGAGAGAGACCCAGTACTTC.

The genes are TRBV7-9 and TRBJ2-5; no firm D call. This CDR3 comprises 14 residues. Germline V gene lookup returns CDR1 SEHNR and CDR2 FQNEAQ (reference sequence). V was trimmed by 5 bases and J by 3 bases, leaving 13 bases between them. The CDR3 DNA reads as TGTGCCAGCAGCCCCCCTGACGCGGAAGAGACCCAGTACTTC. Translated, it gives CASSPPDAEETQYF.

The V call is TRBV28, the J call TRBJ1-2; 9 nucleotides agree with TRBD1. This CDR3 comprises 14 residues. Germline trimming cut 3 bases from V and 8 bases from J; bases unmatched to any gene: 7. CDR1 MDHEN and CDR2 SYDVKM come from the germline V gene. In DNA, the CDR3 is TGTGCCAGCAGTTTGACAGGGGGGTCTCGAGGCTACACCTTC. Residues: CASSLTGGSRGYTF.

J is TRBJ2-7 and V is TRBV19; D is uncertain. The CDR3 length is 15 residues. Germline V gene sequence: CDR1 LNHDA, CDR2 SQIVND (reference sequence). The V gene lost 6 bases and the J gene lost 0 bases, with 15 bases spanning the gap. The CDR3 sequence: CASSFTSESSYEQYF. For the CDR3, the DNA is TGTGCCAGTAGCTTTACTTCCGAAAGCTCCTACGAGCAGTACTTC.

The chain combines TRBV19 with TRBJ2-1, with 12 nucleotides matching TRBD2. Germline CDR1 reads LNHDA; CDR2 reads SQIVND (reference sequence). V trimming: 2 bases; J trimming: 5 bases; junction bases outside the gene matches: 10. The CDR3 contains 18 residues. CDR3 bases: TGTGCCAGTAGTATACTAGCGGGAGGGCCACGAGCTAACAATGAGCAGTTCTTC. Its translation: CASSILAGGPRANNEQFF.

The gene calls are TRBV6-2 or TRBV6-3 and TRBJ2-3; 7 bases match TRBD2. Germline CDR1 and CDR2: MNHEY and SVGEGT. This CDR3 is 16 amino acids long. Trimming at V came to 0 bases and at J to 0 bases, leaving 3 bases not matched to a gene. CDR3 coding DNA: TGTGCCAGCAGTTACTCGAGCGGGACTAGCACAGATACGCAGTATTTT. Its translation: CASSYSSGTSTDTQYF.

This chain joins TRBV25-1 and TRBJ2-3; 7 nucleotides align to TRBD2. The CDR3 totals 15 residues. In germline, CDR1 is MGHDK, CDR2 SYGVNS. V lost 3 bases and J lost 4; bases outside the gene matches: 7. Here the CDR3 reads CASSERGSASDTQYF. CDR3 bases: TGTGCCAGCAGTGAGCGCGGGAGCGCCTCAGATACGCAGTATTTT.

This chain links TRBV7-2 with TRBJ2-2; D is unresolved. CDR1 and CDR2 (germline): SGHTA, FQGNSA. Trimming shortened V by 7 bases and J by 7 bases, and 16 bases separated the two germline ends. The CDR3 loop spans 14 amino acids. In nucleotides, the CDR3 is TGTGCCAGCAACCTCCTGCCACGGGTCGGGGAGCTGTTTTTT. This translates into CASNLLPRVGELFF.

This sequence joins TRBV19 and TRBJ1-5; tentatively, D is TRBD1 (5 bases). The CDR3 is 15 amino acids. The germline V and J ends were trimmed by 4 bases and 3 bases, with 13 bases remaining between them. Germline lookup yields CDR1 LNHDA and CDR2 SQIVND (reference sequence). CDR3 loop: CASSKETDLNQPQHF. The CDR3 bases are TGTGCCAGTAGTAAGGAGACAGACCTCAATCAGCCCCAGCATTTT.

The chain couples TRBV28 to TRBJ2-1, with TRBD2 as a possible D gene (5 bases). The V end lost 8 bases, the J end lost 6 bases, and 17 bases lay between the germline ends. The CDR3 runs to 14 residues. CDR1 is MDHEN, CDR2 SYDVKM, per germline. The CDR3 region has the DNA TGTGCCAGCTCCCAAACGGGGAGCCGCAATGAGCAGTTCTTC. Translating gives CASSQTGSRNEQFF. Drawing the rest from reference TRBV28 and TRBJ2-1, the complete variable domain is DVKVTQSSRYLVKRTGEKVFLECVQDMDHENMFWYRQDPGLGLRLIYFSYDVKMKEKGDIPEGYSVSREKKERFSLILESASTNQTSMYLCASSQTGSRNEQFFGPGTRLTVL.

The rearrangement joins TRBV28 to TRBJ2-7, with D unclear. Trimming took 2 bases from V and 2 from J, leaving 7 bases between them. The CDR3 is 13 residues long. The V gene's germline CDR1 is MDHEN and CDR2 SYDVKM. CDR3 sequence (DNA): TGTGCCAGCAGTTTAACCCCAGCCTACGAGCAGTACTTC. It yields the protein CASSLTPAYEQYF.

The J gene is TRBJ1-4, the V gene TRBV18; 7 bases align to TRBD1. The V gene end was trimmed by 4 bases and the J gene end by 6 bases; junction bases not matched to a gene: 5. The CDR3 consists of 14 residues. Germline V CDR1 and CDR2: KGHSH, LQKENI. This CDR3 reads CASSRGQPYEKLFF. The DNA of the CDR3 is TGTGCCAGCTCACGGGGACAGCCCTATGAAAAACTGTTTTTT.

This clone has just one count. The chain couples TRBV7-2 to TRBJ1-2; D gene unclear. This CDR3 region has 13 residues. Germline values: CDR1 SGHTA, CDR2 FQGNSA. The V gene lost 3 bases and the J gene lost 3 bases, with 8 bases spanning the gap. CDR3 nucleotide sequence: TGTGCCAGCAGCTTGCGTCCGGACTATGGCTACACCTTC. Translation gives CASSLRPDYGYTF. Together with reference TRBV7-2 and TRBJ1-2, the CDR3 gives the full variable domain: GAGVSQSPSNKVTEKGKDVELRCDPISGHTALYWYRQSLGQGLEFLIYFQGNSAPDKSGLPSDRFSAERTGGSVSTLTIQRTQQEDSAVYLCASSLRPDYGYTFGSGTRLTVV.

This clone was counted only a few times. This chain joins TRBV7-3 and TRBJ2-2, with TRBD1 matching over 9 bases. This CDR3 comprises 17 residues. The junction had 3 bases not matched to a gene; V was cut back by 0 bases and J by 1 base. In germline, CDR1 is SGHTA, CDR2 FQGTGA. CDR3 amino acids: CASSLTSDRGNTGELFF. CDR3 nucleotides: TGTGCCAGCAGCTTAACGTCGGACAGGGGGAACACCGGGGAGCTGTTTTTT.

The CDR3 bases are TGTGCCAGCAGCTTACAGGACAGGGGAGGCAATCAGCCCCAGCATTTT. Its translation: CASSLQDRGGNQPQHF. The chain employs TRBV7-2 and TRBJ1-5; 9 positions agree with TRBD1. V lost 2 bases and J lost 2; bases outside the gene matches: 4. Germline CDR1 SGHTA, CDR2 FQGNSA. This CDR3 is built from 16 residues.

The chain couples TRBV18 to TRBJ2-7; perhaps TRBD2 as D (6 bases). Germline V gene sequence: CDR1 KGHSH, CDR2 LQKENI. This CDR3 contains 16 residues. Trimming cost V 0 bases and J 4 bases, with 16 bases left between them. The CDR3 reads CASSPPMGLHSYEQYF. The CDR3 DNA is TGTGCCAGCTCACCACCGATGGGACTTCATTCTTACGAGCAGTACTTC.

This clone has a single count. This chain joins TRBV24-1 and TRBJ2-1; TRBD2 aligns across 10 bases. The germline V gene has CDR1 KGHDR and CDR2 SFDVKD. CDR3 length: 16 amino acids. With V trimmed by 5 bases and J by 5 bases, 8 bases remained unmatched. The CDR3 sequence: CATSGLTSGPDNEQFF. CDR3 DNA sequence: TGTGCCACCAGTGGACTGACTAGCGGGCCCGACAATGAGCAGTTCTTC.

This chain connects TRBV28 to TRBJ1-2; no reliable D call. The ends were cut back, 5 bases at V and 8 bases at J, with 6 bases in the middle. In germline, CDR1 is MDHEN, CDR2 SYDVKM. This CDR3 has 10 amino acids. The CDR3 nucleotides read TGTGCCAGCAGTCCCCCAGGCTACACCTTC. As protein: CASSPPGYTF.

The chain is built from TRBV28 and TRBJ1-1; TRBD1 matches 8 bases. The junction had 9 bases not matched to a gene; V was cut back by 5 bases and J by 1 base. The CDR3 totals 16 residues. Germline loops: CDR1 MDHEN, CDR2 SYDVKM. The CDR3 DNA sequence: TGTGCCAGCAGTCCCCCCAGGACAGGGTGGAACACTGAAGCTTTCTTT. Residues: CASSPPRTGWNTEAFF.

Points on this clone: A junction end diverges from the germline sequence, so it may reflect a read error. The rearrangement joins TRBV10-3 to TRBJ2-5, with 12 bases that match TRBD2. The CDR3 runs to 16 residues. In germline, CDR1 is ENHRY, CDR2 SYGVKD. In DNA form, the CDR3 reads TGTGCCACCAGTTATACTAGCGGGGGGATCCAAGAGACCCAGTACTTC. This gives the protein CATSYTSGGIQETQYF.

The chain uses TRBV11-1 and TRBJ2-1; 7 nucleotides line up with TRBD2. V trimming: 0 bases; J trimming: 2 bases; junction bases outside the gene matches: 10. CDR3 size: 18 residues. Germline CDR1 is SGHAT and CDR2 is FQDESV (reference sequence). This chain's CDR3 is CASSLARYGGGPYNEQFF. CDR3 nucleotides: TGTGCCAGCAGCTTAGCGCGTTATGGGGGAGGGCCCTACAATGAGCAGTTCTTC.

The chain joins TRBV5-1 to TRBJ1-1; no reliable D call. Trimming stripped 4 bases from V and 2 bases from J, with 6 bases between. The CDR3 length is 12 residues. Germline V gene data show CDR1 as SGHRS and CDR2 as YFSETQ. The CDR3 loop is CASSLKNTEAFF. The CDR3 DNA reads TGCGCCAGCAGCCTTAAAAACACTGAAGCTTTCTTT.

As DNA, the CDR3 is TGTGCCAGCTCACCCCAAGGGACAGGGACCCTCTCGAGCTCTGGAAACACCATATATTTT. Translation gives CASSPQGTGTLSSSGNTIYF. The chain is built from TRBV18 and TRBJ1-3; 9 nucleotides match TRBD1. Germline V CDR1 and CDR2: KGHSH, LQKENI. Losses at the gene ends were 3 bases for V and 0 bases for J; bases not matched to a gene: 15. CDR3 length equals 20 residues.